This passage covers 3 T cell receptor beta chains from one sample sequenced in a study of OX40 agonist ivuxolimab in advanced cancers. The library came from the immunoSEQ multiplex PCR assay. TCRdb stores this immuneACCESS table with in-frame sequences only. Part of the clones is absent; in the studies checked, under half of the shortfall reflects unresolved V genes, and no reason is known for the rest. The sample table lists over 80,000 clones, approximately 87% of them with a count of one. Approximately 4.8% of the sample goes to the ten largest clones. This specimen was CD4+ or CD8+ T cells sorted from blood, taken in a trial of the OX40 agonist ivuxolimab. These TCRs come from an adult with an advanced solid tumor such as melanoma, head and neck, liver or kidney cancer.

V usage is TRBV10-1 and J usage is TRBJ2-1; no firm D call. Germline V lookup: CDR1 WNHNN, CDR2 SYGVQD (reference sequence). Trimming cost V 7 bases and J 8 bases, with 24 bases left between them. The CDR3 runs to 16 residues. As DNA, the CDR3 is TGCGCCAGCACCGAGTATGGGTCCCTCCGCCCCGATGAGCAGTTCTTC. Its translation is CASTEYGSLRPDEQFF.

The rearrangement joins TRBV2 to TRBJ2-5; D is unresolved. Germline CDR1 and CDR2: SNHLY and FYNNEI. CDR3 length equals 12 residues. With 4 bases removed from V and 5 bases from J, the gap between germline ends came to 8 bases. CDR3 DNA: TGTGCCAGCAGTGCAGTTCGGGAGACCCAGTACTTC. Residues: CASSAVRETQYF. Full variable domain (missing parts from reference TRBV2 and TRBJ2-5): EPEVTQTPSHQVTQMGQEVILRCVPISNHLYFYWYRQILGQKVEFLVSFYNNEISEKSEIFDDQFSVERPDGSNFTLKIRSTKLEDSAMYFCASSAVRETQYFGPGTRLLVL.

The chain is built from TRBV28 and TRBJ1-5, with D possibly being TRBD1 (6 bases). V lost 5 bases to trimming and J lost 6 bases, with 14 bases between them. CDR1 MDHEN and CDR2 SYDVKM come from the germline V gene. CDR3 length equals 14 residues. The CDR3 sequence: CASSLTGSAQPQHF. DNA of the CDR3: TGTGCCAGCAGTCTCACAGGGTCCGCTCAGCCCCAGCATTTT.